This T cell receptor (beta chain) comes out of a study of T cells in Graves' hyperthyroidism and ophthalmopathy. In germline, CDR1 is MDHEN, CDR2 SYDVKM. V was clipped by 6 bases and J by 6 bases; unmatched bases: 33. The CDR3 spans 24 residues. This clonotype was seen ten or more times. The TCR beta CDR3 regions underwent amplification using RNA transcripts as the source. With the HTBI primer set, the TCR CDR3 went through a first round of RT-PCR. TCRdb ran MiXCR on the multiplex PCR reads and lists one entry per CDR3 protein. The sample includes a few hundred thousand distinct CDR3 sequences, 11% to 15% of them seen just once. Blood was sampled at initial diagnosis of hyperthyroidism, prior to onset of any ophthalmopathy symptoms.

This TCR came from a woman aged 30 to 39 with Graves' hyperthyroidism that later progressed to Graves' ophthalmopathy. The specimen sequenced was blood. The chain joins TRBV28 to TRBJ2-3, with 13 bases fitting TRBD2. Here the CDR3 reads CASSPQHGLAGARGRTLRSDTQYF. The CDR3 DNA reads TGTGCCAGCAGCCCTCAACATGGACTAGCGGGAGCCAGGGGGCGGACGTTGAGGTCGGATACGCAGTATTTT.